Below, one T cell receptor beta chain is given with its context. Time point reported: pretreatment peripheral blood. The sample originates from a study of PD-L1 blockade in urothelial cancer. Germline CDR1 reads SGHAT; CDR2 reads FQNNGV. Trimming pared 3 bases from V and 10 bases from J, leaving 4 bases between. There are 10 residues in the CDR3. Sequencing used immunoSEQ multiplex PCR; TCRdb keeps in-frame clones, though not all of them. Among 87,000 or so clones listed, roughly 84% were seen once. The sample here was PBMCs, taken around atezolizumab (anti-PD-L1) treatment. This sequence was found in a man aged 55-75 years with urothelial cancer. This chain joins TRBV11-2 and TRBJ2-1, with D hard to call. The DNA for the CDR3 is TGTGCCAGCAGCTTGAGCGAGCAGTTCTTC. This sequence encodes CASSLSEQFF.